What follows is one T cell receptor (beta chain) and its context. Here immunoSEQ multiplex PCR was the method, and the copy in TCRdb shows in-frame clones only, minus some. The data contain more than 95,000 clones, 90% to 95% of them singletons. Germline V gene lookup returns CDR1 SQVTM and CDR2 ANQGSEA. J lost 6 bases, V lost 7 bases, and 12 bases had no gene match. CDR3 length: 14 amino acids. This sample was taken from a study of T cell responses to AZD1222 COVID-19 vaccine. The TCR comes from an adult in good health. Sequenced here: peripheral blood, sampled on day 0 of AZD1222 vaccination. The V call is TRBV29-1, the J call TRBJ1-2; the match to TRBD1 covers 9 bases. The CDR3 DNA reads TGCAGCGCCGCCAACCCCTGGACAGGGGATGGCTACACCTTC. Translating it yields CSAANPWTGDGYTF.